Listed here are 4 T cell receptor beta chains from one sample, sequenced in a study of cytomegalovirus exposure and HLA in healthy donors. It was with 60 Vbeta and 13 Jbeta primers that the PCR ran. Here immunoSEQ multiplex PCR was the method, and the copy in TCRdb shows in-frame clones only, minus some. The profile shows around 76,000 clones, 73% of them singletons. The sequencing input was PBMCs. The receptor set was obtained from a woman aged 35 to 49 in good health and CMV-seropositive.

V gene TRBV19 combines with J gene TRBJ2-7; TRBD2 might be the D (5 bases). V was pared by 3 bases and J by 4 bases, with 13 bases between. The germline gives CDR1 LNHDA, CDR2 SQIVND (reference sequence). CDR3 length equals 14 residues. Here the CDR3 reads CASSIGGGTYEQYF. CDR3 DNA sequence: TGTGCCAGTAGTATTGGAGGCGGCACTTACGAGCAGTACTTC.

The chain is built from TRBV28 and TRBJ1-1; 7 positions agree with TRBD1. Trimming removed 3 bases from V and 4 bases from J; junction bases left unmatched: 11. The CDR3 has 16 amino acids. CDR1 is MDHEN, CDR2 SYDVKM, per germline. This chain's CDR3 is CASSFIGAGGRTEAFF. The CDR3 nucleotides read TGTGCCAGCAGTTTTATAGGGGCAGGGGGTCGCACTGAAGCTTTCTTT.

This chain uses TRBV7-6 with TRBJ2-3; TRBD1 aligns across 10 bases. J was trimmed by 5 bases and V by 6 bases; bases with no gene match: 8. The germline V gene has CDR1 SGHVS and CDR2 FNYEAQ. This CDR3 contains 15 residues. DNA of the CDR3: TGTGCCAGCAGGGAAGGGACAGGGGAGGGAGATACGCAGTATTTT. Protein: CASREGTGEGDTQYF.

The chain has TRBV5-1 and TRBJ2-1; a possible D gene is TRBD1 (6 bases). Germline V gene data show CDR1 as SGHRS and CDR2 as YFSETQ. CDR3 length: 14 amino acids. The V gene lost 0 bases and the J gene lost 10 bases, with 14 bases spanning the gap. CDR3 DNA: TGCGCCAGCAGCTTGGACAGGGAAGGAGGCGAGCAGTTCTTC. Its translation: CASSLDREGGEQFF.